The 13 T cell receptor beta chains below come from one sample, sequenced in a study of blood T cell repertoires in COVID-19. TCRdb keeps only in-frame clones here, not all; method: immunoSEQ multiplex PCR. The table shows 65,000 to 75,000 clones, with roughly nine tenths occurring only once. Material for sequencing was peripheral blood. The receptors come from a man in his fifties with acute or convalescent COVID-19.

V gene TRBV3-1 (or the pseudogene TRBV3-2) combines with J gene TRBJ2-3; 7 positions match TRBD1. This CDR3 has 17 amino acids. The V gene's germline CDR1 is LGHDT and CDR2 YNNKEL (reference sequence). V shed 6 bases and J 0 bases; nucleotides not matched to a gene: 12. CDR3 DNA sequence: TGTGCCAGCAGTCTTCGGACAGGACCCTCTAGCACAGATACGCAGTATTTT. As protein: CASSLRTGPSSTDTQYF.

The chain is built from TRBV6-5 and TRBJ2-1; no firm D call. Germline loops: CDR1 MNHEY, CDR2 SVGAGI. The V end was cut by 4 bases, the J end by 0 bases, with 7 bases between. The CDR3 is made up of 14 amino acids. As DNA, the CDR3 is TGTGCCAGCAGTTCTAGGAGCTCCTACAATGAGCAGTTCTTC. Encoded protein: CASSSRSSYNEQFF.

V and J are TRBV3-1 (or the pseudogene TRBV3-2) and TRBJ2-5, with a tentative D call TRBD1 (6 bases). The germline V and J ends were trimmed by 0 bases and 3 bases, with 14 bases remaining between them. Germline assignment: CDR1 LGHDT and CDR2 YNNKEL (reference sequence). The CDR3 length is 16 residues. The CDR3 loop is CASSQDLIGQKETQYF. The CDR3, as DNA: TGTGCCAGCAGCCAAGATCTAATCGGACAGAAAGAGACCCAGTACTTC.

This clone was observed a few times. The chain links TRBV30 to TRBJ2-1, with 13 bases fitting TRBD2. The CDR3 contains 16 residues. The V and J ends lost 3 bases and 5 bases, in that order; junction bases with no gene match: 7. Germline loops: CDR1 GTSNPN, CDR2 SVGIG (reference sequence). The DNA for the CDR3 is TGTGCCTGGAGCGACGAACTAGCGGGAGGGCACAATGAGCAGTTCTTC. Its protein product is CAWSDELAGGHNEQFF.

The chain links TRBV5-4 to TRBJ2-5, with TRBD2 identical over 9 bases. Germline V CDR1 and CDR2: SGHNT, YYREEE (reference sequence). The J segment lost 3 bases and the V segment lost 3 bases, leaving 9 bases of the junction unmatched. This CDR3 spans 16 amino acids. The CDR3 is CASSYPSGITKETQYF. The CDR3 nucleotides read TGTGCCAGCAGCTACCCTAGCGGGATCACTAAAGAGACCCAGTACTTC.

Regarding this clone: Other nucleotide sequences from this sample produce the same CDR3. The rearrangement uses TRBV2 and TRBJ1-1; a weak D match, TRBD1 (5 bases). This CDR3 has 14 residues. V lost 2 bases to trimming and J lost 0 bases, with 7 bases between them. The germline gives CDR1 SNHLY, CDR2 FYNNEI. CDR3 nucleotides: TGTGCCAGCAGTGAACAGGGAATGAACACTGAAGCTTTCTTT. Translation gives CASSEQGMNTEAFF.

The CDR3 region is CASSLSEGAHQPQHF. The DNA for the CDR3 is TGTGCCAGCAGTTTATCGGAGGGGGCGCATCAGCCCCAGCATTTT. The V and J genes are TRBV27 and TRBJ1-5, with 7 bases fitting TRBD1. CDR3 size: 15 residues. Germline CDR1 is MNHEY and CDR2 is SMNVEV (reference sequence). With V trimmed by 0 bases and J by 5 bases, 4 bases remained unmatched.

The gene calls are TRBV18 and TRBJ2-5; D unclear. With 5 bases removed from V and 2 bases from J, the gap between germline ends came to 9 bases. CDR3 size: 13 residues. CDR1 and CDR2 from the germline V gene are KGHSH and LQKENI. For the CDR3, the DNA is TGTGCCAGCTCATGGCGGATTCAAGAGACCCAGTACTTC. The encoded protein is CASSWRIQETQYF.

The rearrangement joins TRBV5-5 to TRBJ2-7, with D possibly being TRBD2 (5 bases). In germline, CDR1 is SGHKS, CDR2 YYEKEE (reference sequence). The CDR3 sequence is 14 residues long. Trimming stripped 4 bases from V and 5 bases from J, with 16 bases between. CDR3 loop: CASSHSTAANEQYV. The CDR3 DNA follows: TGTGCCAGCAGCCATTCTACAGCGGCCAACGAGCAGTACGTC.

The count of this clone is one. The chain is built from TRBV11-2 and TRBJ2-7, with 12 positions matching TRBD2. Trimming at V came to 1 base and at J to 2 bases, leaving 3 bases not matched to a gene. This CDR3 is 16 amino acids long. Germline V gene sequence: CDR1 SGHAT, CDR2 FQNNGV. DNA of the CDR3: TGTGCCAGCAGCTTAGGCGGACTAGCGGGGACCTACGAGCAGTACGTC. It translates to CASSLGGLAGTYEQYV.

The V gene is TRBV30, the J gene TRBJ1-6; the D is unclear. The CDR3 runs to 14 residues. V gave up 1 base and J gave up 9 bases, with 13 bases separating them. In germline, CDR1 is GTSNPN, CDR2 SVGIG (reference sequence). The CDR3 here is CAWSELTTGSPLHF. The CDR3 DNA sequence: TGTGCCTGGAGTGAACTAACCACGGGTTCACCCCTCCACTTT.

This rearrangement joins TRBV28 to TRBJ2-7, with TRBD2 identical over 7 bases. V shed 3 bases and J 2 bases; nucleotides not matched to a gene: 7. Germline V gives CDR1 MDHEN, CDR2 SYDVKM. The CDR3 loop spans 15 amino acids. CDR3 residues: CASSFRSGVAYEQYF. In DNA, the CDR3 is TGTGCCAGCAGTTTCCGGAGCGGGGTGGCCTACGAGCAGTACTTC.

This sequence joins TRBV30 and TRBJ1-5; 7 bases are a match to TRBD1. The CDR3 has 15 amino acids. The J segment lost 8 bases and the V segment lost 0 bases, leaving 10 bases of the junction unmatched. CDR1 is GTSNPN, CDR2 SVGIG, per germline (reference sequence). The CDR3, as DNA: TGTGCCTGGAGTGTACAGGGACAGATTATCAAGCCCCAGCATTTT. Translated: CAWSVQGQIIKPQHF.